The sequence of this T cell receptor (beta chain) was determined in a study of blood T cell repertoires in COVID-19. Study as a whole: From the United States, Italy and Spain came samples of acute and convalescent COVID-19. T cells, B-cell-depleted T cells, or PBMCs provided the cDNA or gDNA that served as material.

CDR3 length: 13 amino acids. V was pared by 5 bases and J by 5 bases, with 9 bases between. Authors' methods: Reference gene primers were amplified, and this amplification served to estimate nucleated cell counts. Generated by immunoSEQ multiplex PCR, the TCRdb table keeps only in-frame clones and is missing some. From that table come the V and J calls and clone size; the DNA was used to work out D and trimming. The sample shows tens of thousands of clones, roughly 88% of them seen only once. Sequences were obtained from peripheral blood. The chain has TRBV12-3 or TRBV12-4 and TRBJ2-2, with D possibly TRBD2 on 6 matching bases. The receptor was derived from a man aged 55-75 years with acute or convalescent COVID-19. DNA for the CDR3: TGTGCCAGCAGTGCGGCGGGGACCGGGGAGCTGTTTTTT. Translated: CASSAAGTGELFF.